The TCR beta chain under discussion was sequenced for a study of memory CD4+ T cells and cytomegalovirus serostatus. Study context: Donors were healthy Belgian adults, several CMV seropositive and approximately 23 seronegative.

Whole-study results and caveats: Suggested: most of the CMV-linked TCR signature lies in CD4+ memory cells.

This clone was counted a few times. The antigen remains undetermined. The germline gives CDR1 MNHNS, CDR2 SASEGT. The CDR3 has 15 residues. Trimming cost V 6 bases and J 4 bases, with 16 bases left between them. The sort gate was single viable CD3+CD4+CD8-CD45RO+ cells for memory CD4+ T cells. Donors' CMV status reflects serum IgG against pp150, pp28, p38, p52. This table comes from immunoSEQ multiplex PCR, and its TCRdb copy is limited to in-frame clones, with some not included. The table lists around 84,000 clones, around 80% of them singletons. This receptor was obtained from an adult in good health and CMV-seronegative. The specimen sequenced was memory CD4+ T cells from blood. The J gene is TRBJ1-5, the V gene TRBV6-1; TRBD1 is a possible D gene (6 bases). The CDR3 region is CASRGQTWDNQPQHF. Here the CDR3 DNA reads TGTGCCAGCAGAGGACAGACCTGGGATAATCAGCCCCAGCATTTT.